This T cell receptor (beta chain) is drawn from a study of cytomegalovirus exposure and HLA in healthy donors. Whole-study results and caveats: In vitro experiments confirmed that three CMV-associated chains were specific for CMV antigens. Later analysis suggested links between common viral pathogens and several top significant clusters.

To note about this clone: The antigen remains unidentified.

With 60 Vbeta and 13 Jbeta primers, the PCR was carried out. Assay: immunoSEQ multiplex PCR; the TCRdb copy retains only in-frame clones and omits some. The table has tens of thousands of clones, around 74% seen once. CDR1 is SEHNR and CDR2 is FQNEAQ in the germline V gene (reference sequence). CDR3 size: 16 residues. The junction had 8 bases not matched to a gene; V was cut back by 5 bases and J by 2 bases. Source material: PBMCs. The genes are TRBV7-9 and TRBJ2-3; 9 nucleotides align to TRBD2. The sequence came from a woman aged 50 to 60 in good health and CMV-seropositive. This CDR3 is CASSPILAGATDTQYF. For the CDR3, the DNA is TGTGCCAGCAGCCCCATTTTAGCGGGAGCCACAGATACGCAGTATTTT.